This T cell receptor beta chain comes out of a study of blood T cells in healthy people across ages. A remark on this clonotype: What it recognizes is unknown.

Study observations and caveats: Per-million-T-cell TCR beta diversity fell roughly linearly with age. Naive T cell percentage showed a strong correlation with TCR beta diversity. Estimates drawn from one million T cells were deemed to understate diversity.

Using a J-beta primer mix together with a sample-barcoded 5' primer, a second PCR was run for about 6 to 12 cycles. TCRdb reprocessed the 5' RACE reads via MiXCR and lists one record per CDR3 protein. The sample has more than 500,000 distinct CDR3 sequences; 25% to 30% are singletons. The germline gives CDR1 SQVTM, CDR2 ANQGSEA. Germline trimming cut 7 bases from V and 1 base from J; bases unmatched to any gene: 12. The length of the CDR3 is 16 residues. Healthy Caucasian individuals from Russia aged roughly 6 to 90 served as donors. Sequenced sample: blood. This clonotype originated in a woman in her 70s in good health. This chain connects TRBV29-1 to TRBJ1-1, with TRBD1 matching 10 bases. CDR3 residues: CSAAGDRGVWNTEAFF. The CDR3 DNA is TGCAGCGCCGCCGGGGACAGGGGAGTTTGGAACACTGAAGCTTTCTTT.